This T cell receptor beta chain was obtained from a study of chemoradiotherapy in HPV16-positive cancers. Looking at the study overall: Functional T-cell assays on a couple of HPV16-positive patients' cells defined candidate HPV-specific clones and common TCR motifs. Study findings and constraints: Better recurrence-free survival went with HPV-responsive T-cell expansion in HPV16-positive patients. Candidate HPV-specific clones and E7-related TCR motifs grew in tumor during treatment.

Over chemoradiotherapy, repertoires were sampled more than once. This CDR3 spans 12 amino acids. From germline, CDR1 is GTSNPN and CDR2 SVGIG (reference sequence). The ends were cut back, 4 bases at V and 4 bases at J, with 11 bases in the middle. Assay used: immunoSEQ multiplex PCR; TCRdb lists only in-frame clones, some missing. The sample holds under 7,500 clones, 80% seen once. Notes on this clone: Its cognate antigen is unknown.

The sample here was taken from a patient who underwent chemoradiotherapy. The gene calls are TRBV30 and TRBJ2-7; D perhaps matches TRBD1 (6 bases). This receptor was obtained from a human donor with HPV-associated anogenital cancer. The chain's CDR3 is CAWTGQRYEQYF. The CDR3 nucleotides read TGTGCCTGGACAGGACAGCGGTACGAGCAGTACTTC. The full variable domain, in which reference TRBV30 and TRBJ2-7 provide the parts outside the CDR3, is SQTIHQWPATLVQPVGSPLSLECTVEGTSNPNLYWYRQAAGRGLQLLFYSVGIGQISSEVPQNLSASRPQDRQFILSSKKLLLSDSGFYLCAWTGQRYEQYFGPGTRLTVT.